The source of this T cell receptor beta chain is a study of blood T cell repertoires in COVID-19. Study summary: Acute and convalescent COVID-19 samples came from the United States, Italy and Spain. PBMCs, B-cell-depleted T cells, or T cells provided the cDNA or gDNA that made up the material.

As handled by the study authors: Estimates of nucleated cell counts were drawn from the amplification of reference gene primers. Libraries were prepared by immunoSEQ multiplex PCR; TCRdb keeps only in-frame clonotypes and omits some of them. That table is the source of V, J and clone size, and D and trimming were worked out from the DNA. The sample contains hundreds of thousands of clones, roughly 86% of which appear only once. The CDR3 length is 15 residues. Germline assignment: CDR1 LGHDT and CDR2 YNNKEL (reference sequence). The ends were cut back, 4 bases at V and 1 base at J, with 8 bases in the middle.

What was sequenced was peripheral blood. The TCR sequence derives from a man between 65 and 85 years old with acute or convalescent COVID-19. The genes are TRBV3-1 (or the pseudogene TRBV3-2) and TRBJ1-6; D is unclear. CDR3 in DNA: TGTGCCAGCAGCCCGAGCCTTTCCTATAATTCACCCCTCCACTTT. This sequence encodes CASSPSLSYNSPLHF.